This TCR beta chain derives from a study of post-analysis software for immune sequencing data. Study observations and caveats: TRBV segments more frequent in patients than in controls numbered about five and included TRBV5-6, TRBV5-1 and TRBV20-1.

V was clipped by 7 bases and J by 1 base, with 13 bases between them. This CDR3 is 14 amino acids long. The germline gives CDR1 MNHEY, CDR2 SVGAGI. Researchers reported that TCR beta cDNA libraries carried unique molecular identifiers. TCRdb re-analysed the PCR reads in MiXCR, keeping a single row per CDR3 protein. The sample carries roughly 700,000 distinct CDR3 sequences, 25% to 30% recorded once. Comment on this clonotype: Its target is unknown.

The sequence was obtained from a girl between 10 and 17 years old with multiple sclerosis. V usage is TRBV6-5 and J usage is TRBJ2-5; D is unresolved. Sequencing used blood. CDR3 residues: CASTPLRFQETQYF. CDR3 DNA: TGTGCCAGCACCCCTCTGCGGTTCCAAGAGACCCAGTACTTC.